This TCR beta chain is from a study of T cell changes during pregnancy in multiple sclerosis. The table came from immunoSEQ multiplex PCR; TCRdb's copy has only in-frame clones and leaves some out. The sample lists under 50,000 clones; approximately 92% were seen once. The receptor was isolated from a female donor with multiple sclerosis, enrolled in a pregnancy study. The sample was CD8+ T cells from peripheral blood mononuclear cells, taken in the third trimester of pregnancy.

CDR3 region: CASSWASGTDTQYF. As DNA, the CDR3 is TGTGCCAGCAGCTGGGCTAGCGGCACAGATACGCAGTATTTT. The J gene is TRBJ2-3, the V gene TRBV6-5; tentatively, D is TRBD2 (6 bases). Trimming stripped 6 bases from V and 1 base from J, with 11 bases between. Germline CDR1 is MNHEY and CDR2 is SVGAGI. The CDR3 is 14 residues long.